One sample yielded the 8 T cell receptor beta chains listed below, sequenced in a study of blood T cell repertoires in COVID-19. This table comes from immunoSEQ multiplex PCR, and its TCRdb copy is limited to in-frame clones, with some not included. This repertoire shows roughly 150,000 clones, 80% to 90% found once; its top ten account for roughly 2%. Sequencing was performed on peripheral blood. All receptors come from a woman aged 80 or over with acute or convalescent COVID-19.

The chain uses TRBV5-1 and TRBJ2-7; 8 bases align to TRBD1. Germline CDR1 reads SGHRS; CDR2 reads YFSETQ. The CDR3 consists of 15 residues. J lost 4 bases, V lost 0 bases, and 6 bases had no gene match. CDR3 bases: TGCGCCAGCAGCTTGGCCTCAGGGGGCCTGTACGAGCAGTACTTC. This sequence encodes CASSLASGGLYEQYF.

This chain uses TRBV7-2 with TRBJ2-3; TRBD1 is a possible D gene (5 bases). Deletions cut 1 base from V and 0 bases from J, with 14 bases between. The germline gives CDR1 SGHTA, CDR2 FQGNSA. The CDR3 spans 17 residues. The DNA of the CDR3 is TGTGCCAGCAGCTTAGACCACGGACAATATAGCACAGATACGCAGTATTTT. Protein: CASSLDHGQYSTDTQYF.

The chain links TRBV7-2 to TRBJ2-5, with D possibly matching TRBD1 (6 bases). Germline V gene data show CDR1 as SGHTA and CDR2 as FQGNSA. V gave up 1 base and J gave up 4 bases, with 13 bases separating them. The CDR3 sequence is 15 residues long. The CDR3: CASSLGGQSGETQYF. In DNA, the CDR3 is TGTGCCAGCAGCTTAGGCGGACAGTCGGGAGAGACCCAGTACTTC.

This CDR3 is CASSFTGDSPLHF. As DNA, the CDR3 is TGTGCCAGCAGTTTCACAGGGGATTCACCCCTCCACTTT. V is TRBV12-3 or TRBV12-4 and J is TRBJ1-6, with 7 bases fitting TRBD1. This CDR3 is built from 13 residues. V dropped 3 bases and J dropped 8; count of bases not matched to a gene: 1.

V and J are TRBV7-2 and TRBJ1-1; D is ambiguous. V shed 5 bases and J shed 4 bases, with 23 bases lying between them. The CDR3 is 17 amino acids. Germline assignment: CDR1 SGHTA and CDR2 FQGNSA. CDR3 bases: TGTGCCAGCAGCCCTAACACCTTTTTTCGTCCGGGCACTGAAGCTTTCTTT. Amino acids: CASSPNTFFRPGTEAFF.

The sample holds a few counts of this clone. V and J are TRBV7-9 and TRBJ2-2; D remains unclear. CDR1 is SEHNR and CDR2 is FQNEAQ in the germline V gene (reference sequence). The CDR3 runs 14 residues. V was trimmed by 1 base and J by 3 bases, leaving 6 bases between them. CDR3 sequence reads: CASSLGADTGELFF. DNA for the CDR3: TGTGCCAGCAGCTTAGGGGCCGACACCGGGGAGCTGTTTTTT.

The chain employs TRBV7-9 and TRBJ1-1; perhaps TRBD1 as D (5 bases). From germline, CDR1 is SEHNR and CDR2 FQNEAQ (reference sequence). This CDR3 is built from 14 residues. Trimming shortened V by 4 bases and J by 4 bases, and 13 bases separated the two germline ends. The CDR3 sequence is CASSSRQFSTEAFF. The CDR3 nucleotides read TGTGCCAGCAGCTCCCGACAGTTTAGCACTGAAGCTTTCTTT.

This clone occurred a few times. The chain joins TRBV5-4 to TRBJ2-7; D gene uncertain. With 5 bases removed from V and 5 bases from J, the gap between germline ends came to 11 bases. The CDR3 spans 12 residues. Looked up from germline, CDR1 is SGHNT and CDR2 is YYREEE (reference sequence). In DNA form, the CDR3 reads TGTGCCAGCAGTGGGCGTTTGGACGAGCAGTACTTC. Protein sequence: CASSGRLDEQYF.